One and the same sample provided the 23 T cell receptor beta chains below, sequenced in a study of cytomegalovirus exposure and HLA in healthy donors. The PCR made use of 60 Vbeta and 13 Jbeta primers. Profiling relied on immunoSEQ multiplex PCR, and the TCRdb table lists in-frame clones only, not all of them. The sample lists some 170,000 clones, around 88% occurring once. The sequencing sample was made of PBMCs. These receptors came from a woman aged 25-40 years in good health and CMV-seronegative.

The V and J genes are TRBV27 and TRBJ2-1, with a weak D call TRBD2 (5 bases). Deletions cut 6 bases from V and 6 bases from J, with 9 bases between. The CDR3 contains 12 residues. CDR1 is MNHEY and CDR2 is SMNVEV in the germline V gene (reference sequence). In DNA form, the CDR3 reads TGTGCCAGCAGCGCGGGTCGCAATGAGCAGTTCTTC. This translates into CASSAGRNEQFF.

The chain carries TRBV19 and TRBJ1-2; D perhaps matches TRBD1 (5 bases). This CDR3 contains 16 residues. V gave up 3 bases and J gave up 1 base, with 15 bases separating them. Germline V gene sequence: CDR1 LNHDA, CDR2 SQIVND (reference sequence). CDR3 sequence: CASSIGTGENNYGYTF. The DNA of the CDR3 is TGTGCCAGTAGTATCGGTACAGGAGAGAATAACTATGGCTACACCTTC.

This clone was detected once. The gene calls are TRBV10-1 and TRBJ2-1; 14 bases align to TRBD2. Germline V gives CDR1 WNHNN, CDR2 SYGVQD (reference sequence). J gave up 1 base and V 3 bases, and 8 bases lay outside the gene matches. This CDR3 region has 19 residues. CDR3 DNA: TGCGCCAGCAGTGATAGACTAGCGGGAGGGCCAAAGTCCTACAATGAGCAGTTCTTC. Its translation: CASSDRLAGGPKSYNEQFF.

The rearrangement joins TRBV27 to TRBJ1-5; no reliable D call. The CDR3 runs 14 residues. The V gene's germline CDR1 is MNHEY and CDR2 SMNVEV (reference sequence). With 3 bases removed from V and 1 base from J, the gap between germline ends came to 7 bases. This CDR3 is CASSLRESNQPQHF. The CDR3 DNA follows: TGTGCCAGCAGTTTGAGGGAGAGCAATCAGCCCCAGCATTTT.

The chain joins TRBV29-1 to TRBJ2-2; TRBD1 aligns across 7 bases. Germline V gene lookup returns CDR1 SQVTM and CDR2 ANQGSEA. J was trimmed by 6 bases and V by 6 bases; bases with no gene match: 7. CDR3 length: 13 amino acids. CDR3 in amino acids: CSVATTGPGELFF. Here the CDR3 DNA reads TGCAGCGTCGCAACGACAGGGCCCGGGGAGCTGTTTTTT.

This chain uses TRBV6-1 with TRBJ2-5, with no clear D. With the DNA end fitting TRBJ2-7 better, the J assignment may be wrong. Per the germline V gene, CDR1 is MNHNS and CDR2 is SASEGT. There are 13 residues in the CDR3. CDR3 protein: CASSGRLSYEQYF. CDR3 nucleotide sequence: TGTGCCAGCAGTGGAAGACTCTCCTACGAGCAGTACTTC.

The CDR3 loop is CASSPLTSSGNEQFF. CDR3 coding DNA: TGTGCCAGCAGCCCATTGACTAGCTCAGGGAATGAGCAGTTCTTC. The rearrangement joins TRBV5-4 to TRBJ2-1; 7 bases map to TRBD2. Germline assignment: CDR1 SGHNT and CDR2 YYREEE (reference sequence). The CDR3 spans 15 residues. The J segment lost 7 bases and the V segment lost 4 bases, leaving 11 bases of the junction unmatched.

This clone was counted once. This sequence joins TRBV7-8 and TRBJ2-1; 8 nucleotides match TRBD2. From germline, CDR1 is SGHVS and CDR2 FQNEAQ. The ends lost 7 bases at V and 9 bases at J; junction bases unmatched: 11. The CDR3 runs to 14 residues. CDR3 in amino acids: CASTPAGTSSEQFF. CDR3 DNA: TGTGCCAGCACCCCCGCCGGGACTAGTAGTGAGCAGTTCTTC.

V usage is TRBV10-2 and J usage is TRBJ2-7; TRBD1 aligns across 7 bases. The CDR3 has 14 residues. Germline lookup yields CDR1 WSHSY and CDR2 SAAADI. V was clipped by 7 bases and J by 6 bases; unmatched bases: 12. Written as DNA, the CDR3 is TGCGCCAGCAAAACTCGACAGGGTCTCTCCGAGCAGTACTTC. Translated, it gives CASKTRQGLSEQYF.

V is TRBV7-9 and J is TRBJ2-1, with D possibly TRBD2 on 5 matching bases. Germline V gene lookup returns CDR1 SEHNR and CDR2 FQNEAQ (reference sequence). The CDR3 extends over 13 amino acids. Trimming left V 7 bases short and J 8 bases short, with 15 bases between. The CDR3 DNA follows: TGTGCCAGCATGGAGGCTAAACCGCATGAGCAGTTCTTC. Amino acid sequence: CASMEAKPHEQFF. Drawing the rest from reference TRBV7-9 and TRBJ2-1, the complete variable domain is DTGVSQNPRHKITKRGQNVTFRCDPISEHNRLYWYRQTLGQGPEFLTYFQNEAQLEKSRLLSDRFSAERPKGSFSTLEIQRTEQGDSAMYLCASMEAKPHEQFFGPGTRLTVL.

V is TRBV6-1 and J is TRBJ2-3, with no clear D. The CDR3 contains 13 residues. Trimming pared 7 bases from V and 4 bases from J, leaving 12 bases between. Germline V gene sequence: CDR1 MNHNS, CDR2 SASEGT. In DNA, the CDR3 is TGTGCCAGCAAAGGCGGTAATGCAGATACGCAGTATTTT. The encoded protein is CASKGGNADTQYF.

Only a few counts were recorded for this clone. Written as DNA, the CDR3 is TGTGCCAGCAGTGAAGGGAGGCACGGGGGATCCCAGCCCCAGCATTTT. This encodes CASSEGRHGGSQPQHF. The V and J genes are TRBV6-1 and TRBJ1-5; D is perhaps TRBD1 (5 bases). Trimming took 1 base from V and 7 from J, leaving 17 bases between them. This CDR3 comprises 16 residues. Germline V gives CDR1 MNHNS, CDR2 SASEGT.

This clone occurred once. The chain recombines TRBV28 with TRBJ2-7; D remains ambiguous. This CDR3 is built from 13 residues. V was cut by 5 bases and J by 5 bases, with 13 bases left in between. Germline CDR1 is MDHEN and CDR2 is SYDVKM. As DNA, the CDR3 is TGTGCCAGCAGTCTCCCTACTTTACACGAGCAGTACTTC. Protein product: CASSLPTLHEQYF.

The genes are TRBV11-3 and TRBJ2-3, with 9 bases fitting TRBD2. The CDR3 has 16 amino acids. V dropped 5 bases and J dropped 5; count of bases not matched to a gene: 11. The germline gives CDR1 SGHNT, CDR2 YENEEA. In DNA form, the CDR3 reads TGTGCCAGCAGCGATAGCGGGGGTCTCGGGGGAGATACGCAGTATTTT. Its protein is CASSDSGGLGGDTQYF.

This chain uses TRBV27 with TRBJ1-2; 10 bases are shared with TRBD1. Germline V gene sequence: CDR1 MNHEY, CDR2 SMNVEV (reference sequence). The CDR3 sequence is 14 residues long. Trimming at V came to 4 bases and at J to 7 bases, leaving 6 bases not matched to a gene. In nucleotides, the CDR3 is TGTGCCAGCAGTTCCCTGGGACAGGGGTTTGGCTACACCTTC. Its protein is CASSSLGQGFGYTF.

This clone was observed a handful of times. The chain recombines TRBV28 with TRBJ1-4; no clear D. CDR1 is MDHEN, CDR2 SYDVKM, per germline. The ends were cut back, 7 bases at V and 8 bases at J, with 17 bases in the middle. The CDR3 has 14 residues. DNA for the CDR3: TGTGCCAGCAACGAAGACCTACGGGTAGAAAAACTGTTTTTT. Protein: CASNEDLRVEKLFF.

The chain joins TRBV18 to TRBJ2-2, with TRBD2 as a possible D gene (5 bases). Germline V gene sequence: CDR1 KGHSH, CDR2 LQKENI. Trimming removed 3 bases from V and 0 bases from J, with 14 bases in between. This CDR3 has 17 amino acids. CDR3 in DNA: TGTGCCAGCTCACCCGCCGTGGGAGTAACGAACACCGGGGAGCTGTTTTTT. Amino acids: CASSPAVGVTNTGELFF.

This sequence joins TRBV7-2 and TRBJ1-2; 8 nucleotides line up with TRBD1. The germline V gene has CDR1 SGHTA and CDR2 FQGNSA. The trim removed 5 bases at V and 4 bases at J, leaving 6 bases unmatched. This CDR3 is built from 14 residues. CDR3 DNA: TGTGCCAGCAGCCAATCAGGGACAGGCTATGGCTACACCTTC. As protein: CASSQSGTGYGYTF.

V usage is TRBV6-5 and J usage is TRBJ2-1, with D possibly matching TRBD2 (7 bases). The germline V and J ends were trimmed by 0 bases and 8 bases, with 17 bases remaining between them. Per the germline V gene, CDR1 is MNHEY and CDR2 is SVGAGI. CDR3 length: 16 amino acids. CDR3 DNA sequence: TGTGCCAGCAGTTACTCGAGGCGGGGGCGGCGAGATGAGCAGTTCTTC. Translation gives CASSYSRRGRRDEQFF.

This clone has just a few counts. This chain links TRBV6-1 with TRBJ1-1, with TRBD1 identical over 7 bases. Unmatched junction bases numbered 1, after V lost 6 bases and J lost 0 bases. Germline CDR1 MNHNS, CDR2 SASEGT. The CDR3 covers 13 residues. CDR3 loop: CASRGTVNTEAFF. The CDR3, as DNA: TGTGCCAGCAGGGGGACAGTGAACACTGAAGCTTTCTTT.

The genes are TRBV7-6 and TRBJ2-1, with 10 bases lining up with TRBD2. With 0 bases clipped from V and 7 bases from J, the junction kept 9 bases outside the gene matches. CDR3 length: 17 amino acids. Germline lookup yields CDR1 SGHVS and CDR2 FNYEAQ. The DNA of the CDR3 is TGTGCCAGCAGCTTAGCGATGAGAGCGGGAGGGATTAATGAGCAGTTCTTC. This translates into CASSLAMRAGGINEQFF.

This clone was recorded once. The CDR3 reads CAIIRVLEQYF. CDR3 coding DNA: TGTGCCATCATCAGGGTCCTTGAGCAGTACTTC. J is TRBJ2-7 and V is TRBV10-3; a weak D match, TRBD1 (5 bases). The CDR3 is 11 amino acids. Germline V gene sequence: CDR1 ENHRY, CDR2 SYGVKD. V gave up 7 bases and J gave up 7 bases, with 11 bases separating them.

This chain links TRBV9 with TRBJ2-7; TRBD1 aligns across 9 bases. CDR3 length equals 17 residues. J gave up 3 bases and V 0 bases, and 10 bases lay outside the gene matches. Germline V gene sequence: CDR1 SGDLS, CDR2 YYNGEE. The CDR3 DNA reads TGTGCCAGCAGCGTAGGACTCCCGGGACAGGGCCTCTACGAGCAGTACTTC. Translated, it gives CASSVGLPGQGLYEQYF.